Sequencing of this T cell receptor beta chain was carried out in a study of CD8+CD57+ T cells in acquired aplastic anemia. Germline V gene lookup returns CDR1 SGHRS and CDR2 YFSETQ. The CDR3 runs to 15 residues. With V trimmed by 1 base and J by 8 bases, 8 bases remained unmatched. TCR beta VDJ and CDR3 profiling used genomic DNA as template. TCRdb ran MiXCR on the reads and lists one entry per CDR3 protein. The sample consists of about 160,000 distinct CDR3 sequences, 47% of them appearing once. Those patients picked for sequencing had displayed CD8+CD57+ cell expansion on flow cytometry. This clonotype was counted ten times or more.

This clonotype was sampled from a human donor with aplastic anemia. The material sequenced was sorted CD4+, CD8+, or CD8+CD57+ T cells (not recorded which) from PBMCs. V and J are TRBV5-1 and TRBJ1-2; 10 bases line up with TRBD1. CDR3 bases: TGCGCCAGCAGCTTGAGTCCCGGGACAGGGGACGGCTACACCTTC. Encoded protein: CASSLSPGTGDGYTF.